This T cell receptor beta chain was identified during a study of blood T cell repertoires in COVID-19 (dated by TCRdb to the early 2020s). Concerning the study at large: Samples from collaborators originated in the United States, Italy and Spain and spanned both the acute and convalescent phases of COVID-19. The material from the prospective study consisted of cDNA or gDNA derived from T cells, B-cell-depleted T cells, or PBMCs. Subjects who had been exposed to COVID-19, were actively infected with it, or had recovered from it provided the deeply sampled blood TCRbeta repertoires that made up the dataset. A freely available public database, intended as a resource for researchers studying the immune response to SARS-CoV-2, is where the repertoires were released. The samples were drawn from two sources: the first 160 participants of the ongoing ImmuneRACE study, and some 1,300 subjects contributed by 6 global collaborators. A de-identified subject ID, COVID-19 status, age in years and sex were almost always included in the sample metadata. HLA class I and class II types, where available, came from metadata supplied by the sample provider rather than from assay-based typing. The investigation overall reported the following: Clinical and demographic metadata were provided uncurated, with the amount varying by source and participant.

One collaborating source in Seattle enrolled patients while the patients were actively infected and followed the patients over time throughout the course of disease. Whole blood was collected in K2EDTA tubes by collaborating institutions according to the institutions' own protocols. Collaborator samples were shipped for TCRbeta analysis as frozen whole blood, isolated PBMCs, or DNA extracted from either sample type. TCRbeta CDR3 regions were amplified from genomic DNA by means of the immunoSEQ Assay, a bias-controlled multiplex PCR. In the source study's methods: Within the assay, amplification of reference gene primers was used to estimate how many nucleated cells each sample contained. To quantify the absolute abundance of each unique TCRbeta CDR3 rearrangement, sequence reads were collapsed and filtered. For each sample, productive Simpson clonality was calculated as the square root of Simpson's diversity index across productive rearrangements. This is the immuneACCESS table as TCRdb keeps it, with only in-frame sequences that have V and J called. A part of the clones is gone; compared with another copy, unresolved V genes explain less than half, and the rest is unexplained. The V and J calls and clone size are taken from that table; D and trimming were inferred from the DNA. Recorded for this sample are about 390,000 clones; about 90% of them occurred a single time. About 2% of the sample rests with the top ten.

In regard to this clone: The antigen it binds to is not known. No qualities accompany the bases; no much larger clone lies one base away.

Reading the germline V gene gives CDR1 SGHNT and CDR2 YENEEA. Counted from cysteine to phenylalanine, this CDR3 has 17 amino acids. Of the read, only the CDR3 DNA is kept; its 51 bases are in frame from base 1. V lost 0 bases and J lost 7 bases, and the count of bases not matched to a germline gene is 10. The chain uses TRBV11-3 and TRBJ2-1; the junction holds 9 bases that match TRBD1. This TCR was recovered from a woman aged 55-70 years with COVID-19, enrolled during active disease. The sample taken for sequencing was peripheral blood. The encoded CDR3 is CASSLDLPDRGVNEQFF. The nucleotides are TGTGCCAGCAGCTTAGATCTCCCGGACAGGGGAGTGAATGAGCAGTTCTTC. Reference TRBV11-3 and TRBJ2-1 proteins supply the regions before and after the CDR3; the full variable domain is: EAGVVQSPRYKIIEKKQPVAFWCNPISGHNTLYWYLQNLGQGPELLIRYENEEAVDDSQLPKDRFSAERLKGVDSTLKIQPAELGDSAVYLCASSLDLPDRGVNEQFFGPGTRLTVL.